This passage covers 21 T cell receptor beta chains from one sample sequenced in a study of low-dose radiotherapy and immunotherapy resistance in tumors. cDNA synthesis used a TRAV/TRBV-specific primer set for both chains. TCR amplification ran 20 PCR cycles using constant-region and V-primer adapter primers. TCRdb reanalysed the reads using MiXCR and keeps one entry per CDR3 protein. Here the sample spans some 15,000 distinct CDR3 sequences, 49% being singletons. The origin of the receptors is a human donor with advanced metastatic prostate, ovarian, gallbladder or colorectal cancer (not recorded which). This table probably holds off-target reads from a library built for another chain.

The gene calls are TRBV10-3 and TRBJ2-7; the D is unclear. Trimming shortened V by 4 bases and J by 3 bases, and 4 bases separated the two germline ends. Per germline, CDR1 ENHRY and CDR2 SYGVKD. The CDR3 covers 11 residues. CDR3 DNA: TGTGCCATCAGTGCTCGCTACGAGCAGTACTTC. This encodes CAISARYEQYF.

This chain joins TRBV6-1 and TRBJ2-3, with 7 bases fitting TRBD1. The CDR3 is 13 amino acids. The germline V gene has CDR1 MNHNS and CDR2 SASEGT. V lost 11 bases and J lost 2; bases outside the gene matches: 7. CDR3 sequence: CAPRTGDTDTQYF. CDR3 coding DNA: TGTGCCCCCAGAACAGGGGACACAGATACGCAGTATTTT.

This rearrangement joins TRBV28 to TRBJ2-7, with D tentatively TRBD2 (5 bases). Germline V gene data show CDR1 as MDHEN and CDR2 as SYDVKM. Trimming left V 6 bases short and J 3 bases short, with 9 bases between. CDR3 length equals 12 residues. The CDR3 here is CASSRGHYEQYF. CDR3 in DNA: TGTGCCAGCAGCCGGGGTCACTACGAGCAGTACTTC.

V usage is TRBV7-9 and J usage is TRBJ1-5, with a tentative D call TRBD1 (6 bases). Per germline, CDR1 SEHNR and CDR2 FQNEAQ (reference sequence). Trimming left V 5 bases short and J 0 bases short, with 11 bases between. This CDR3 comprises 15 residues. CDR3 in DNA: TGTGCCAGCAGCCCCAGGGGTAGTAGCAATCAGCCCCAGCATTTT. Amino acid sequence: CASSPRGSSNQPQHF.

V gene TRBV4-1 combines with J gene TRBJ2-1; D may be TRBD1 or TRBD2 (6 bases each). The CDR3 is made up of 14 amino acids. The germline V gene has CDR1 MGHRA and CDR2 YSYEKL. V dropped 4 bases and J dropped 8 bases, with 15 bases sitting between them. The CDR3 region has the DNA TGCGCCAGCAGCCGGGTAACGGGGGCGGATGAGCAGTTCTTC. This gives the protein CASSRVTGADEQFF.

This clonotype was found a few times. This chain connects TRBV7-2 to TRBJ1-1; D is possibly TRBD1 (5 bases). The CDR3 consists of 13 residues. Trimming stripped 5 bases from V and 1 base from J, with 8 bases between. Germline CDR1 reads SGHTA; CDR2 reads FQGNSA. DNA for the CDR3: TGTGCCAGCAGCCCCGGACAGAACACTGAAGCTTTCTTT. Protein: CASSPGQNTEAFF.

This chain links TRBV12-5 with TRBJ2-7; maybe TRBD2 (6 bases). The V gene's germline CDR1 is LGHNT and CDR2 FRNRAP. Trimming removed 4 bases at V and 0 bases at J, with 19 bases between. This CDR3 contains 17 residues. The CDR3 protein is CASGSPLGGTRSYEQYF. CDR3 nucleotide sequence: TGTGCTAGTGGTTCCCCTCTTGGCGGGACCCGCTCCTACGAGCAGTACTTC.

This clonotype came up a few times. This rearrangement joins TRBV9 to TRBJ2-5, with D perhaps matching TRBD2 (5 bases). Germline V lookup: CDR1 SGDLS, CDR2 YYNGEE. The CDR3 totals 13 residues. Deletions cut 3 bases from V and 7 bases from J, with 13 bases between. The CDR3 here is CASSETPEGTQYF. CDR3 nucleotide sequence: TGTGCCAGCAGCGAGACACCCGAGGGGACCCAGTACTTC.

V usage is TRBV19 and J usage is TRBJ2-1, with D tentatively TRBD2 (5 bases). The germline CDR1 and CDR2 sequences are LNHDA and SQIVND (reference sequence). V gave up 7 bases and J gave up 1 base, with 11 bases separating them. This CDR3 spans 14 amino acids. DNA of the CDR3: TGTGCCAGTACCGACCGGGGTTCCTACAATGAGCAGTTCTTC. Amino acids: CASTDRGSYNEQFF.

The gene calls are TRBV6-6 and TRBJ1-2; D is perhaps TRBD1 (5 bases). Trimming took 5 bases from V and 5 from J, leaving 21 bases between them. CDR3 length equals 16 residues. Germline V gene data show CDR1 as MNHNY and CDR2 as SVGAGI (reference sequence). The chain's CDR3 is CASSVTYTGTQYGYTF. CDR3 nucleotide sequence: TGTGCCAGCAGTGTCACTTATACCGGGACGCAGTATGGCTACACCTTC.

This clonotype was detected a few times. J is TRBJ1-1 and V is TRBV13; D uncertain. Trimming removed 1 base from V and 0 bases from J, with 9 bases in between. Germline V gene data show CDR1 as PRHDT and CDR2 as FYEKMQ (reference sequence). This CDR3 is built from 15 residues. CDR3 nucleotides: TGTGCCAGCAGCTTAGCTTACACCATGAACACTGAAGCTTTCTTT. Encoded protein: CASSLAYTMNTEAFF.

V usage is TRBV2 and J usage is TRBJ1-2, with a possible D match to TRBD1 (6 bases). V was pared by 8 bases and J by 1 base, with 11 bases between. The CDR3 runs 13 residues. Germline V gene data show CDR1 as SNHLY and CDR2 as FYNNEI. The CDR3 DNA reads TGTGCCAGCGGGACAAACCTTAACTATGGCTACACCTTC. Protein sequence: CASGTNLNYGYTF.

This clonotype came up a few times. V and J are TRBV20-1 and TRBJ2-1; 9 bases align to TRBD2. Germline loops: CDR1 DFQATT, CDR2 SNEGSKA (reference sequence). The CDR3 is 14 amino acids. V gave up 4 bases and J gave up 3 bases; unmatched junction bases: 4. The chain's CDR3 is CSAILAGRYNEQFF. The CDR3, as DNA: TGCAGTGCTATCCTAGCGGGACGCTACAATGAGCAGTTCTTC.

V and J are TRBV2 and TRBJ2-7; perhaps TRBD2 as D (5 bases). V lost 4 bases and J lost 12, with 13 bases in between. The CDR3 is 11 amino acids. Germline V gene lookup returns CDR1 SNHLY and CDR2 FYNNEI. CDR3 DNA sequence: TGTGCCAGCAGTGTTGAGGGCTGGCTGTACTTC. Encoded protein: CASSVEGWLYF.

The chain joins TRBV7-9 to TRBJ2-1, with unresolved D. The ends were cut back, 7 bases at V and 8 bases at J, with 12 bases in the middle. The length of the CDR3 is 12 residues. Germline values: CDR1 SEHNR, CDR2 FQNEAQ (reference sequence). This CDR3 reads CASTKGSYEQFF. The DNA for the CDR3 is TGTGCCAGCACGAAGGGAAGCTATGAGCAGTTCTTC. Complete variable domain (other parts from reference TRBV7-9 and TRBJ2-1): DTGVSQNPRHKITKRGQNVTFRCDPISEHNRLYWYRQTLGQGPEFLTYFQNEAQLEKSRLLSDRFSAERPKGSFSTLEIQRTEQGDSAMYLCASTKGSYEQFFGPGTRLTVL.

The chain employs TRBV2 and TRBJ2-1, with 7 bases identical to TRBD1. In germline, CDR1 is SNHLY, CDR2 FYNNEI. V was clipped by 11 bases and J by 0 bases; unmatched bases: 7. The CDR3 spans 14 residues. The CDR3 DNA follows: TGTGCCGGGACACAGGGGAGCTCCTACAATGAGCAGTTCTTC. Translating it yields CAGTQGSSYNEQFF.

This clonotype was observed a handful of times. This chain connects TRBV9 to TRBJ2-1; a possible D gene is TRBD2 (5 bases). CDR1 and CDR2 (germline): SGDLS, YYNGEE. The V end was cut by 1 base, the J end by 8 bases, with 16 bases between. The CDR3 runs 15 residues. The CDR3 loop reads CASSVNGNPGDEQFF. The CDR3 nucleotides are TGTGCCAGCAGCGTAAACGGGAACCCCGGGGATGAGCAGTTCTTC. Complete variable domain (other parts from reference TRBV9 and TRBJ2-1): DSGVTQTPKHLITATGQRVTLRCSPRSGDLSVYWYQQSLDQGLQFLIQYYNGEERAKGNILERFSAQQFPDLHSELNLSSLELGDSALYFCASSVNGNPGDEQFFGPGTRLTVL.

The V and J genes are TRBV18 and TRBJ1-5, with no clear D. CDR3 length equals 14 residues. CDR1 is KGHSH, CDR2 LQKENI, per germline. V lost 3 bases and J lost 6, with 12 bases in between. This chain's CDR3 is CASSPPQLGQPQHF. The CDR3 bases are TGTGCCAGCTCACCTCCACAGCTGGGTCAGCCCCAGCATTTT.

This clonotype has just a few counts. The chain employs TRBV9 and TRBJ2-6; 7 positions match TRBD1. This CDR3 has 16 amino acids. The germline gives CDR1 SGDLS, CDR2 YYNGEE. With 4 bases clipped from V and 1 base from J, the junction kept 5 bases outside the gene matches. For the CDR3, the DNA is TGTGCCAGCAGCACCACAGGGGTGTCTGGGGCCAACGTCCTGACTTTC. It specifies CASSTTGVSGANVLTF.

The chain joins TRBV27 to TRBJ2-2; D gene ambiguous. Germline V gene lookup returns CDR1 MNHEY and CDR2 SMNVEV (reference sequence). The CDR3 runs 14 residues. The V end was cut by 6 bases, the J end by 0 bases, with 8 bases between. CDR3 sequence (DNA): TGTGCCAGCAGCTTCCTTCCGAACACCGGGGAGCTGTTTTTT. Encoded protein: CASSFLPNTGELFF.

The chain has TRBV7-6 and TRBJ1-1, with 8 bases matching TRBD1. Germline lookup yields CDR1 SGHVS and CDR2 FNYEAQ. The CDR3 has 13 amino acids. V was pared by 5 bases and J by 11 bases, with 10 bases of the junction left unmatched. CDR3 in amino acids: CASSVDRVSGAFF. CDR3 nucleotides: TGTGCCAGCAGCGTGGACAGGGTATCGGGTGCTTTCTTT. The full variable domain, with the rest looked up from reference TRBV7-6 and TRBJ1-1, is GAGVSQSPRYKVTKRGQDVALRCDPISGHVSLYWYRQALGQGPEFLTYFNYEAQQDKSGLPNDRFSAERPEGSISTLTIQRTEQRDSAMYRCASSVDRVSGAFFGQGTRLTVV.